This T cell receptor beta chain came from a study of T cell responses to AZD1222 COVID-19 vaccine. Study information: The study pooled second doses at about 4 or about 12 weeks.

Concerning this clone itself: The antigen is undetermined.

This CDR3 region has 19 residues. Trimming removed 3 bases from V and 6 bases from J; junction bases left unmatched: 19. Germline CDR1 ENHRY, CDR2 SYGVKD. Sequenced by immunoSEQ multiplex PCR; TCRdb stores in-frame clones only, minus some. The sample carries over 90,000 clones, roughly 86% recorded once. Findings of the study overall: Once two AZD1222 doses were given, Spike-specific TCR breadth and depth went up. Donors were largely white British and mainly female; clonal diversity was possibly underestimated. None of the repertoires were sampled until the peak T cell response had passed.

This clonotype originated in an adult in good health. The chain has TRBV10-3 and TRBJ2-3; 9 positions match TRBD1. Sequencing was performed on peripheral blood, taken on day 0 of AZD1222 vaccination. CDR3 DNA: TGTGCCATCAGTGATGGGGGACAGGGTAGTAGCGGAAACAGGGATACGCAGTATTTT. Protein: CAISDGGQGSSGNRDTQYF.